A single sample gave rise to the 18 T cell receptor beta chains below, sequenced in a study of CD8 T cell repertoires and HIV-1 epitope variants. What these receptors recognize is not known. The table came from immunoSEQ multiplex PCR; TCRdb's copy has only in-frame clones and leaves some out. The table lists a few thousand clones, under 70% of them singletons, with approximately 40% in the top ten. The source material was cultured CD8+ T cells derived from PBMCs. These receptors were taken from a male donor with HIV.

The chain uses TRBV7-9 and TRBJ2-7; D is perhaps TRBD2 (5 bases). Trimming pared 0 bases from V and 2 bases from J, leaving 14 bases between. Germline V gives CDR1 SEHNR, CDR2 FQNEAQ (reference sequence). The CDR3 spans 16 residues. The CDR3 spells CASSLAGSSHAYEQYF. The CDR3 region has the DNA TGTGCCAGCAGCTTAGCGGGGAGCTCGCACGCCTACGAGCAGTACTTC.

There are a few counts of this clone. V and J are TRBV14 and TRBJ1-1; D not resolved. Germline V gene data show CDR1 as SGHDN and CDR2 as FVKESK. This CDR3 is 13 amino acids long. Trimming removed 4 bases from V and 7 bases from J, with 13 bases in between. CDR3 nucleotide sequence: TGTGCCAGCAGCCCAGTCGGTAGACTTGAAGCTTTCTTT. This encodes CASSPVGRLEAFF.

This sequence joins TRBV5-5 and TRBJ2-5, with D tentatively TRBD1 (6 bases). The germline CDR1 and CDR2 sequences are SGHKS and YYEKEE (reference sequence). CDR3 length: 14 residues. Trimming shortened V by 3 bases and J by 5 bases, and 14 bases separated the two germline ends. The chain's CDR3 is CASSYRQAVETQYF. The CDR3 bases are TGTGCCAGCAGCTATAGACAGGCAGTGGAGACCCAGTACTTC.

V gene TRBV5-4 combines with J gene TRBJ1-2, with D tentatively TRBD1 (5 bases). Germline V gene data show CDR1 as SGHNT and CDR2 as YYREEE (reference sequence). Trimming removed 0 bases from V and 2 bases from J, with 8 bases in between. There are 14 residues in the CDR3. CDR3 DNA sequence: TGTGCCAGCAGCTTGGCCGGGGGGAACTATGGCTACACCTTC. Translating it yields CASSLAGGNYGYTF.

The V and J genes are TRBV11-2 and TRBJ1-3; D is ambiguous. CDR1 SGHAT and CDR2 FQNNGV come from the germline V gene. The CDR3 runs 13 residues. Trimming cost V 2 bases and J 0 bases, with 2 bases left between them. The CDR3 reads CASSLFSGNTIYF. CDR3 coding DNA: TGTGCCAGCAGCTTATTCTCTGGAAACACCATATATTTT. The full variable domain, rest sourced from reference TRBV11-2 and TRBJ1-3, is EAGVAQSPRYKIIEKRQSVAFWCNPISGHATLYWYQQILGQGPKLLIQFQNNGVVDDSQLPKDRFSAERLKGVDSTLKIQPAKLEDSAVYLCASSLFSGNTIYFGEGSWLTVV.

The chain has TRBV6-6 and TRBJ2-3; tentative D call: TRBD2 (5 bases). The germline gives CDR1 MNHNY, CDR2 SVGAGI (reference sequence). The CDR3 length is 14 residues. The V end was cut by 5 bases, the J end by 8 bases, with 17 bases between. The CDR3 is CASSPGLRDGTQYF. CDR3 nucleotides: TGTGCCAGCAGTCCTGGACTGAGAGACGGTACGCAGTATTTT.

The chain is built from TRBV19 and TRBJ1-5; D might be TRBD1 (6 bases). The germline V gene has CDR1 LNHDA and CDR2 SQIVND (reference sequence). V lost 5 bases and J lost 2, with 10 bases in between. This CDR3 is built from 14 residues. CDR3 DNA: TGTGCCAGTAGTGCCCCAGGGGGCAATCAGCCCCAGCATTTT. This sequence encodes CASSAPGGNQPQHF.

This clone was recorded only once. The CDR3 is CASSHPESKFNEKLFF. The CDR3 DNA reads as TGCGCCAGCAGTCACCCTGAAAGCAAGTTTAATGAAAAACTGTTTTTT. The chain carries TRBV23-1 and TRBJ1-4; no definite D call. TRBV23-1 is treated as an ORF (open reading frame) with a function not yet certain. This CDR3 comprises 16 residues. The V and J ends lost 3 bases and 4 bases respectively, with 15 bases between them.

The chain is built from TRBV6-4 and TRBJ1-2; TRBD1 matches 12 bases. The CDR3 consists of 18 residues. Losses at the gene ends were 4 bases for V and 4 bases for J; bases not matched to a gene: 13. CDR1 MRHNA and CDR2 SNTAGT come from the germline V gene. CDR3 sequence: CASSVPPRDRGLVYGYTF. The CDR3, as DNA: TGTGCCAGCAGTGTCCCCCCCAGGGACAGGGGGCTTGTCTATGGCTACACCTTC.

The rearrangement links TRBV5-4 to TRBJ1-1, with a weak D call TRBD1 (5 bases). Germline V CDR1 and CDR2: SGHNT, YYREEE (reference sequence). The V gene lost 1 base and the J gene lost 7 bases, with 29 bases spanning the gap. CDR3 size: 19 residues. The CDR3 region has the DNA TGTGCCAGCAGCTTGTCTTATTCCGGGAACCGCAACTGGGGGGGTGAAGCTTTCTTT. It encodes CASSLSYSGNRNWGGEAFF.

The CDR3 region is CASSSPGQESKETQYF. The CDR3 DNA reads TGTGCCAGCAGTTCCCCGGGACAGGAGAGTAAAGAGACCCAGTACTTC. The V gene is TRBV28, the J gene TRBJ2-5, with 8 bases fitting TRBD1. V shed 4 bases, J shed 3 bases, and the junction held 10 bases outside the gene matches. This CDR3 contains 16 residues. CDR1 MDHEN and CDR2 SYDVKM come from the germline V gene.

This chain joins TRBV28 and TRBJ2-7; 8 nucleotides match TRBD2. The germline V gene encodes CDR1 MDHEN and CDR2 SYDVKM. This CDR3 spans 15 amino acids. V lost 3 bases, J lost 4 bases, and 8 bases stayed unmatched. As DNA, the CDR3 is TGTGCCAGCAGTTTGGTCCCGGGGGGGCGGTACGAGCAGTACTTC. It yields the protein CASSLVPGGRYEQYF.

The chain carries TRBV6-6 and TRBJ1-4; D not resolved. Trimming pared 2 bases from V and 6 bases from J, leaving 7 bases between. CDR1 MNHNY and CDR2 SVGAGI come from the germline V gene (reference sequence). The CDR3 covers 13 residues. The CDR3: CASSYRGYEKLFF. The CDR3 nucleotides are TGTGCCAGCAGTTACCGGGGTTATGAAAAACTGTTTTTT.

The CDR3 reads CASSFRSYNEQFF. CDR3 DNA sequence: TGTGCCAGCAGTTTCCGGTCGTACAATGAGCAGTTCTTC. The chain joins TRBV11-2 to TRBJ2-1; D unclear. The CDR3 is 13 amino acids. Trimming removed 6 bases at V and 4 bases at J, with 10 bases between. The germline CDR1 and CDR2 sequences are SGHAT and FQNNGV.

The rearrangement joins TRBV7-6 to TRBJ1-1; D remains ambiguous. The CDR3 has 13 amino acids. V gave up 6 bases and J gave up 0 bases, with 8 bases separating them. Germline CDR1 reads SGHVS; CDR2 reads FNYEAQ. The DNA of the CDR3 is TGTGCCAGCAGTCCGGGGATGAACACTGAAGCTTTCTTT. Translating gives CASSPGMNTEAFF.

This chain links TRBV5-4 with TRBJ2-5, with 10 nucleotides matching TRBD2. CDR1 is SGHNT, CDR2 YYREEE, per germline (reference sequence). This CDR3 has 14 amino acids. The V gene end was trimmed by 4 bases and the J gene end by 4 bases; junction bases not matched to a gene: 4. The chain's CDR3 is CASSLRLAGETQYF. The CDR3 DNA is TGTGCCAGCAGCCTAAGACTAGCGGGAGAGACCCAGTACTTC.

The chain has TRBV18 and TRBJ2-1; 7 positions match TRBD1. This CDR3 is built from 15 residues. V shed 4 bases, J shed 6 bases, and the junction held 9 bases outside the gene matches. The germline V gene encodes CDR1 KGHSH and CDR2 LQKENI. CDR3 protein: CASSLDRVRSNEQFF. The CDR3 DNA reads TGTGCCAGCTCACTAGACAGGGTGAGGAGCAATGAGCAGTTCTTC. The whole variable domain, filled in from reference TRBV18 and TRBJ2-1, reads NAGVMQNPRHLVRRRGQEARLRCSPMKGHSHVYWYRQLPEEGLKFMVYLQKENIIDESGMPKERFSAEFPKEGPSILRIQQVVRGDSAAYFCASSLDRVRSNEQFFGPGTRLTVL.

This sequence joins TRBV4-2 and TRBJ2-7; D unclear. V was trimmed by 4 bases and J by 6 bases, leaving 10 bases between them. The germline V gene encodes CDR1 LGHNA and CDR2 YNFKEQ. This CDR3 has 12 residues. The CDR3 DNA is TGTGCCAGCAGCCGGCAATCAGGCGAGCAGTACTTC. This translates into CASSRQSGEQYF.